This T cell receptor (beta chain) emerged from a study of T cells after yellow fever vaccination. Production of TCR cDNA was by 5'RACE template switching, which also added a universal primer site and UMIs. MiXCR, applied by TCRdb to the 5' RACE reads, yields one record per CDR3 protein. In the table there are approximately 510,000 distinct CDR3 sequences, around a fifth of which are singletons. Per germline, CDR1 SGHRS and CDR2 YFSETQ. The CDR3 is 12 amino acids. Trimming took 5 bases from V and 6 from J, leaving 9 bases between them. Study-wide points: The study re-detected most primary-vaccination clones after the booster (96% CD4, around 89% CD8).

Concerning this clonotype itself: No antigen is known for it.

The clonotype originates from a man aged 18 to 30 who received the YFV17D yellow fever vaccine. The chain carries TRBV5-1 and TRBJ2-1; D gene unclear. The specimen comprised PBMCs, sampled around 3 weeks after the first yellow fever vaccination. CDR3 nucleotides: TGCGCCAGCAGACCCGACACCAATGAGCAGTTCTTC. It codes for CASRPDTNEQFF.